Following are 24 T cell receptor beta chains from one sample sequenced in a study of blood T cells in healthy people across ages. Then a second PCR, running about 7 to 11 cycles, was carried out with a sample-barcoded 5' primer and a J-beta primer mix. TCRdb passed the 5' RACE reads through MiXCR, listing each CDR3 protein once. This table holds some 900,000 distinct CDR3 sequences, roughly 50% found once. The sequenced sample was blood. These receptors all come from a man aged 30 to 45 in good health.

This clonotype appeared a few times. This chain connects TRBV7-9 to TRBJ2-1; 7 bases align to TRBD1. Germline V gene data show CDR1 as SEHNR and CDR2 as FQNEAQ (reference sequence). The length of the CDR3 is 16 residues. The V and J ends lost 1 base and 3 bases, in that order; junction bases with no gene match: 6. The CDR3 protein is CASSLGPQGVYNEQFF. The CDR3 DNA is TGTGCCAGCAGCTTAGGCCCCCAGGGGGTCTACAATGAGCAGTTCTTC. Looking up the rest from reference TRBV7-9 and TRBJ2-1 gives the full variable domain: DTGVSQNPRHKITKRGQNVTFRCDPISEHNRLYWYRQTLGQGPEFLTYFQNEAQLEKSRLLSDRFSAERPKGSFSTLEIQRTEQGDSAMYLCASSLGPQGVYNEQFFGPGTRLTVL.

The chain links TRBV7-3 to TRBJ2-1; either TRBD1 or TRBD2 may supply D (5 bases each). With 0 bases removed from V and 0 bases from J, the gap between germline ends came to 6 bases. The CDR3 contains 15 residues. CDR1 is SGHTA and CDR2 is FQGTGA in the germline V gene. CDR3: CASSLTGTSYNEQFF. Written as DNA, the CDR3 is TGTGCCAGCAGCTTAACCGGGACCTCCTACAATGAGCAGTTCTTC.

This clonotype has just a few counts. The V and J genes are TRBV27 and TRBJ2-2; tentative D call: TRBD2 (6 bases). V was trimmed by 5 bases and J by 4 bases, leaving 14 bases between them. In germline, CDR1 is MNHEY, CDR2 SMNVEV (reference sequence). The CDR3 consists of 15 residues. CDR3 DNA sequence: TGTGCCAGCAGTCCGATCGCAGCGGGCACCGGGGAGCTGTTTTTT. Amino acids: CASSPIAAGTGELFF.

J is TRBJ2-1 and V is TRBV29-1, with a weak D call TRBD2 (6 bases). V lost 5 bases and J lost 9, with 29 bases in between. This CDR3 has 17 amino acids. Germline CDR1 SQVTM, CDR2 ANQGSEA. The CDR3 DNA reads TGCAGCGTTACGGCAGGGTTGAGCCCACGTGGGGACTGTGAGCAGTTCTTC. This encodes CSVTAGLSPRGDCEQFF.

V gene TRBV6-5 combines with J gene TRBJ2-5; D is ambiguous. This CDR3 region has 11 residues. V was trimmed by 7 bases and J by 4 bases, leaving 7 bases between them. Per germline, CDR1 MNHEY and CDR2 SVGAGI. CDR3 nucleotide sequence: TGTGCCAGCATACGAGGAGAGACCCAGTACTTC. This translates into CASIRGETQYF.

The rearrangement joins TRBV25-1 to TRBJ2-4; D is perhaps TRBD2 (6 bases). The DNA end is more similar to TRBJ2-7, so the J call may be wrong. The germline gives CDR1 MGHDK, CDR2 SYGVNS. The CDR3 is 13 residues long. The CDR3 loop reads CASSELSGSEQYF. The CDR3, as DNA: TGTGCCAGCAGTGAATTGAGCGGGTCCGAGCAGTACTTC.

This sequence joins TRBV6-1 and TRBJ2-1; D is ambiguous. Per the germline V gene, CDR1 is MNHNS and CDR2 is SASEGT. Trimming pared 4 bases from V and 7 bases from J, leaving 20 bases between. CDR3 length: 16 residues. The CDR3 here is CASSGDRVPRTNEQFF. CDR3 sequence (DNA): TGTGCCAGCAGTGGAGATCGGGTCCCCAGAACGAATGAGCAGTTCTTC.

To note about this clonotype: At one end the junction does not follow the germline gene, possibly because of a read error. This rearrangement joins TRBV10-3 to TRBJ1-6; D unclear. The CDR3 loop spans 13 amino acids. Germline CDR1 ENHRY, CDR2 SYGVKD. CDR3 sequence reads: CAISEGRNSLLHF. The DNA of the CDR3 is TGTGCCATCAGTGAGGGGAGGAATTCACTCCTCCACTTT.

This clonotype has a handful of counts. The chain joins TRBV7-2 to TRBJ2-3, with TRBD1 matching 7 bases. The CDR3 has 15 amino acids. The trim removed 3 bases at V and 3 bases at J, leaving 6 bases unmatched. The germline V gene has CDR1 SGHTA and CDR2 FQGNSA. This CDR3 is CASSFRTGKTDTQYF. The CDR3 DNA sequence: TGTGCCAGCAGCTTCCGGACAGGCAAGACAGATACGCAGTATTTT.

This clonotype has at least ten counts. The chain recombines TRBV29-1 with TRBJ1-2; the match to TRBD1 covers 8 bases. Germline V gives CDR1 SQVTM, CDR2 ANQGSEA. J gave up 4 bases and V 5 bases, and 6 bases lay outside the gene matches. CDR3 length: 13 amino acids. The CDR3 DNA reads as TGCAGCGTTCAGACAGGGGTTTCCTATGGCTACACCTTC. Translated, it gives CSVQTGVSYGYTF.

This clonotype was detected a few times. This chain uses TRBV6-5 with TRBJ1-2, with no clear D. The germline V gene has CDR1 MNHEY and CDR2 SVGAGI. This CDR3 is built from 17 residues. Trimming cost V 0 bases and J 4 bases, with 18 bases left between them. The DNA for the CDR3 is TGTGCCAGCAGTTACTCGAAATCGGTTCGCAGGAGCTATGGCTACACCTTC. Its translation is CASSYSKSVRRSYGYTF.

The gene calls are TRBV18 and TRBJ2-7; 7 nucleotides line up with TRBD1. This CDR3 is built from 16 residues. The V segment lost 3 bases and the J segment 2 bases; nucleotides outside the gene matches: 10. Germline V CDR1 and CDR2: KGHSH, LQKENI. The CDR3 spells CASSPLDRANAYEQYF. The CDR3 DNA sequence: TGTGCCAGCTCACCCTTAGACAGGGCCAATGCCTACGAGCAGTACTTC.

The chain combines TRBV6-5 with TRBJ2-5, with 7 bases fitting TRBD1. CDR1 is MNHEY and CDR2 is SVGAGI in the germline V gene. The V segment lost 2 bases and the J segment 11 bases; nucleotides outside the gene matches: 2. This CDR3 has 11 residues. For the CDR3, the DNA is TGTGCCAGCAGTTACACGGGACAGCAGTACTTC. It specifies CASSYTGQQYF.

The table lists this clonotype with a few counts. Mismatch with germline at one junction end may stem from a read error. The chain is built from TRBV29-1 and TRBJ1-2, with TRBD1 as a possible D gene (6 bases). Germline CDR1 reads SQVTM; CDR2 reads ANQGSEA. This CDR3 contains 14 residues. CDR3 in amino acids: CSVDPVGGANGYTF. In DNA form, the CDR3 reads TGCAGCGTTGATCCAGTCGGGGGCGCGAATGGGTACACCTTC.

This sequence joins TRBV15 and TRBJ2-3; weak D call: TRBD1 (5 bases). CDR1 is LNHNV and CDR2 is YYDKDF in the germline V gene (reference sequence). V lost 2 bases and J 3 bases, leaving 9 bases between the germline ends. The CDR3 totals 14 residues. CDR3 nucleotides: TGTGCCACCAGCAGACAGGGCTCGACAGATACGCAGTATTTT. This encodes CATSRQGSTDTQYF.

This clonotype turned up a few times. J is TRBJ2-7 and V is TRBV5-1; D not certain. This CDR3 is built from 14 residues. CDR1 is SGHRS and CDR2 is YFSETQ in the germline V gene. The V end lost 0 bases, the J end lost 2 bases, and 9 bases lay between the germline ends. The CDR3 protein is CASSLEPETYEQYF. The CDR3 DNA follows: TGCGCCAGCAGCTTGGAGCCAGAAACCTACGAGCAGTACTTC.

CDR3 protein: CASSLEGRPALGNTIYF. CDR3 sequence (DNA): TGCGCCAGCAGCTTGGAAGGCAGACCCGCTCTAGGAAACACCATATATTTT. The chain links TRBV5-1 to TRBJ1-3; D ambiguous. V lost 0 bases, J lost 4 bases, and 17 bases lay in between. Germline lookup yields CDR1 SGHRS and CDR2 YFSETQ. The CDR3 covers 17 residues.

This chain links TRBV10-3 with TRBJ1-1, with 8 positions matching TRBD1. CDR3 length equals 15 residues. Germline trimming cut 4 bases from V and 5 bases from J; bases unmatched to any gene: 9. Per germline, CDR1 ENHRY and CDR2 SYGVKD. CDR3 in amino acids: CAISAPQGGRTEAFF. The DNA for the CDR3 is TGTGCCATCAGTGCGCCACAGGGGGGGAGGACTGAAGCTTTCTTT.

The CDR3 DNA sequence: TGCAGCGTTGAAGAAATGACGGGACCCGAGCAGTACTTC. Protein sequence: CSVEEMTGPEQYF. The J gene is TRBJ2-7, the V gene TRBV29-1, with D perhaps being TRBD1 or TRBD2 (5 bases each). V was trimmed by 0 bases and J by 6 bases, leaving 12 bases between them. Germline CDR1 and CDR2: SQVTM and ANQGSEA. This CDR3 region has 13 residues.

This clonotype appeared a few times. This rearrangement joins TRBV20-1 to TRBJ2-7; D not resolved. Trimming shortened V by 3 bases and J by 2 bases, and 14 bases separated the two germline ends. The CDR3 extends over 14 amino acids. Germline V gene lookup returns CDR1 DFQATT and CDR2 SNEGSKA (reference sequence). This CDR3 reads CSASLQYGTYEQYF. CDR3 DNA: TGCAGTGCTAGTCTACAATATGGTACCTACGAGCAGTACTTC.

The J gene is TRBJ2-3, the V gene TRBV10-3, with D possibly being TRBD2 (6 bases). Trimming removed 4 bases at V and 0 bases at J, with 11 bases between. The CDR3 runs 15 residues. Germline lookup yields CDR1 ENHRY and CDR2 SYGVKD. The CDR3 DNA sequence: TGTGCCATCAGTGGAGCTAGCGTAAGCACAGATACGCAGTATTTT. Amino acid sequence: CAISGASVSTDTQYF.

The CDR3: CASSVGVGLGASTDTQYF. In DNA form, the CDR3 reads TGTGCCAGCAGCGTAGGGGTTGGGCTAGGGGCTAGCACAGATACGCAGTATTTT. This chain connects TRBV9 to TRBJ2-3; tentative D call: TRBD1 (5 bases). CDR3 size: 18 residues. V was trimmed by 0 bases and J by 0 bases, leaving 17 bases between them. Germline-derived CDR1 and CDR2 are SGDLS and YYNGEE.

The chain joins TRBV6-1 to TRBJ2-7; perhaps TRBD2 as D (5 bases). V lost 1 base to trimming and J lost 2 bases, with 6 bases between them. Germline V gene lookup returns CDR1 MNHNS and CDR2 SASEGT. The CDR3 runs to 13 residues. CDR3 bases: TGTGCCAGCAGTGAAGGGGAGACCTACGAGCAGTACTTC. Residues: CASSEGETYEQYF.

V and J are TRBV5-1 and TRBJ2-3; 7 bases are a match to TRBD2. The germline gives CDR1 SGHRS, CDR2 YFSETQ. The CDR3 runs to 15 residues. V shed 0 bases and J 2 bases; nucleotides not matched to a gene: 3. The CDR3 nucleotides are TGCGCCAGCAGCTTGGGGGACTACCTCACAGATACGCAGTATTTT. It codes for CASSLGDYLTDTQYF.